One sample yielded the 10 T cell receptor beta chains listed below, sequenced in a study of shared clonotypes between healthy human individuals. The method was immunoSEQ multiplex PCR; TCRdb's version includes in-frame clones alone and lacks a portion of them. The sample yields some 1 million clones, 65% to 75% seen once. Sequencing was performed on memory CD4+ T cells sorted from blood. Indicated subset: CD45RA-negative fraction. These receptors all stem from a man aged 18 to 29 in good health.

The chain employs TRBV6-5 and TRBJ1-3, with D perhaps matching TRBD1 (6 bases). Germline CDR1 MNHEY, CDR2 SVGAGI. CDR3 length: 13 residues. The germline V and J ends were trimmed by 6 bases and 5 bases, with 11 bases remaining between them. The CDR3 sequence is CASRTGSRNTIYF. In DNA, the CDR3 is TGTGCCAGCAGAACAGGGTCCCGAAACACCATATATTTT.

The chain has TRBV10-3 and TRBJ2-3; 9 nucleotides align to TRBD2. Germline lookup yields CDR1 ENHRY and CDR2 SYGVKD. The CDR3 length is 14 residues. The J segment lost 0 bases and the V segment lost 5 bases, leaving 0 bases of the junction unmatched. The DNA for the CDR3 is TGTGCCATCAGTCTAGCGGGAAGCACAGATACGCAGTATTTT. Its protein is CAISLAGSTDTQYF.

The chain is built from TRBV7-2 and TRBJ2-7; tentative D call: TRBD2 (5 bases). Germline V gives CDR1 SGHTA, CDR2 FQGNSA. V was clipped by 5 bases and J by 3 bases, with 17 bases between them. The CDR3 is 15 residues long. The CDR3 DNA follows: TGTGCCAGCAGCCTCCGGGCTTCAGAGGGCTACGAGCAGTACTTC. Its translation is CASSLRASEGYEQYF. Based on the CDR3 plus reference TRBV7-2 and TRBJ2-7, the full variable domain is GAGVSQSPSNKVTEKGKDVELRCDPISGHTALYWYRQSLGQGLEFLIYFQGNSAPDKSGLPSDRFSAERTGGSVSTLTIQRTQQEDSAVYLCASSLRASEGYEQYFGPGTRLTVT.

The chain joins TRBV27 to TRBJ1-6; D is undetermined. This CDR3 spans 17 amino acids. Germline-derived CDR1 and CDR2 are MNHEY and SMNVEV (reference sequence). Trimming left V 6 bases short and J 7 bases short, with 22 bases between. The DNA for the CDR3 is TGTGCCAGCAGCAAGATGGTACACACGGAGGGAAATTCACCCCTCCACTTT. Its protein product is CASSKMVHTEGNSPLHF.

This chain links TRBV6-6 with TRBJ1-1; perhaps TRBD1 as D (5 bases). This CDR3 is built from 15 residues. Trimming took off 4 bases at V and 1 base at J, with 13 bases between the two ends. Germline CDR1 is MNHNY and CDR2 is SVGAGI (reference sequence). The CDR3 sequence: CASSFTGTPNTEAFF. The CDR3 DNA reads TGTGCCAGCAGTTTCACCGGGACTCCGAACACTGAAGCTTTCTTT.

The chain uses TRBV7-6 and TRBJ1-1; D may be TRBD1 (5 bases). This CDR3 has 17 amino acids. V was shortened by 4 bases and J by 1 base, with 19 bases between the two germline ends. CDR1 is SGHVS and CDR2 is FNYEAQ in the germline V gene. CDR3 bases: TGTGCCAGCAGCTCGGTAGAGAGGGGACGAAAGAACACTGAAGCTTTCTTT. Translating gives CASSSVERGRKNTEAFF.

The gene calls are TRBV10-3 and TRBJ2-5; weak D call: TRBD1 (6 bases). Germline CDR1 is ENHRY and CDR2 is SYGVKD. The CDR3 is made up of 14 amino acids. Trimming stripped 10 bases from V and 2 bases from J, with 17 bases between. DNA of the CDR3: TGTGCCACCGCATCAAAGACAGGACAAGAGACCCAGTACTTC. It specifies CATASKTGQETQYF.

The V call is TRBV7-2, the J call TRBJ1-1; D is ambiguous. Germline V gene lookup returns CDR1 SGHTA and CDR2 FQGNSA. CDR3 size: 12 residues. The ends were cut back, 5 bases at V and 8 bases at J, with 12 bases in the middle. CDR3 bases: TGTGCCAGCAGCCCTAGACACCGAGAAGCTTTCTTT. Translated, it gives CASSPRHREAFF.

The chain joins TRBV10-2 to TRBJ2-7; D gene uncertain. Trimming shortened V by 3 bases and J by 5 bases, and 14 bases separated the two germline ends. The CDR3 runs 14 residues. Germline V lookup: CDR1 WSHSY, CDR2 SAAADI. Written as DNA, the CDR3 is TGCGCCAGCAGTGACCACGCAGATATCCACGAGCAGTACTTC. It codes for CASSDHADIHEQYF.

This chain connects TRBV28 to TRBJ1-4; D is perhaps TRBD1 (6 bases). The germline CDR1 and CDR2 sequences are MDHEN and SYDVKM. V gave up 8 bases and J gave up 4 bases, with 11 bases separating them. This CDR3 is 13 amino acids long. CDR3 sequence reads: CASSDRNNEKLFF. The CDR3 DNA reads as TGTGCCAGCTCGGACAGAAATAATGAAAAACTGTTTTTT.